A single T cell receptor (beta chain) is shown here with its context. Its target is unknown. This entry belongs to a study of vaccination and CD4 T cells after COVID-19. Looking at the study overall: For control cultures, the treatment was a CEFX pool, an HIV-1 Nef pool, or no peptide.

Study-wide results and caveats: Looking at convalescent patients, a median around 90% of reactive clones were present only post-vaccination.

Sequencing of DNA taken from cultured CD4+ T cells relied on the Oncomine TCR Beta short-read assay. CD4+ T cells were cultured, and genomic DNA was extracted from them. TCRdb processed the PCR reads anew with MiXCR; each CDR3 protein has one entry. This repertoire shows about 11,000 distinct CDR3 sequences, around 40% found once; its top ten account for 6.5% to 8%. Treatment in this sample: approximately nine-day PBMC culture with coronavirus spike peptide pools or control peptides (ViraFEST assay). ViraFEST enlarged antigen-specific T cell populations with peptide pools and afterwards sequenced TCRs. CDR3 size: 17 residues. Trimming at V came to 4 bases and at J to 2 bases, leaving 6 bases not matched to a gene. Germline lookup yields CDR1 SGHTS and CDR2 YDEGEE.

The TCR originated in a human donor who had recovered from COVID-19. This chain joins TRBV5-8 and TRBJ2-5; 15 bases line up with TRBD2. Sample: CD4+ T cells from blood, cultured in vitro. CDR3 coding DNA: TGTGCCAGCAGCCCGGGGACTAGCGGGAGGAGGCAAGAGACCCAGTACTTC. This codes for CASSPGTSGRRQETQYF.